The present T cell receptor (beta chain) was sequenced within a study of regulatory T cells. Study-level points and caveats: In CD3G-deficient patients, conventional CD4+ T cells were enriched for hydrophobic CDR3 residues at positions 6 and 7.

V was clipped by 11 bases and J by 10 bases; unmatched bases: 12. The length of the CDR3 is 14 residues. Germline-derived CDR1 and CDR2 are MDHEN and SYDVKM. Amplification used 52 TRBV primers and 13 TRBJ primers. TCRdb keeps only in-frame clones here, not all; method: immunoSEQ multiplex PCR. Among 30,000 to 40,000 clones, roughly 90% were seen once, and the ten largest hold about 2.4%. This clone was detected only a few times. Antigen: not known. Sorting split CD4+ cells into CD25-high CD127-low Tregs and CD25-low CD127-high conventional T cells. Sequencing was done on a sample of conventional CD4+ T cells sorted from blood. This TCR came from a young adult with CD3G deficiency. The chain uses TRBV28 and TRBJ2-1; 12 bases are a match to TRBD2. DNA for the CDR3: TGTGCCGCCACTAGACTAGCGGGAGTGGGGGAGCAGTTCTTC. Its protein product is CAATRLAGVGEQFF. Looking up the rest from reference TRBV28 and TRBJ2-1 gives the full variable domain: DVKVTQSSRYLVKRTGEKVFLECVQDMDHENMFWYRQDPGLGLRLIYFSYDVKMKEKGDIPEGYSVSREKKERFSLILESASTNQTSMYLCAATRLAGVGEQFFGPGTRLTVL.